A selection of T cell receptor beta chains follows, all from one sample in a study of T-cell reconstitution after alpha-beta-depleted transplantation in children. MiXCR, run by TCRdb on the PCR reads, gives a single entry per CDR3 protein. The data contain hundreds of thousands of distinct CDR3 sequences, roughly 15% of them singletons. This specimen was PBMCs from the stem cell graft donor, taken from the stem cell graft. Every receptor here comes from a human donor who donated a stem cell graft to a child with acute myeloid leukemia. Each CDR3 is given with its conserved first and last residue. Fields, in order: clone size, D gene, V gene, J gene, CDR3 protein, CDR3 DNA. The D gene is left open where the match is weak. Clone size is shown for a subset of rows, as once, few, many or a class of expanded clone.

clone_size: few
d_call: -
v_call: TRBV12-3/TRBV12-4
j_call: TRBJ1-1
cdr3_aa: CASSSGEFTEAFF
cdr3_nt: TGTGCCAGCAGCTCCGGGGAATTCACTGAAGCTTTCTTT

clone_size: -
d_call: TRBD2
v_call: TRBV6-2/TRBV6-3
j_call: TRBJ2-1
cdr3_aa: CASGGLAGQNEQFF
cdr3_nt: TGTGCCAGCGGGGGACTAGCGGGGCAGAATGAGCAGTTCTTC

clone_size: -
d_call: TRBD1
v_call: TRBV7-2
j_call: TRBJ2-2
cdr3_aa: CASSQGRGLNTGELFF
cdr3_nt: TGTGCCAGCAGCCAAGGCAGGGGGCTGAACACCGGGGAGCTGTTTTTT

clone_size: few
d_call: -
v_call: TRBV7-2
j_call: TRBJ2-7
cdr3_aa: CASSPGLMGYEQYF
cdr3_nt: TGTGCCAGCAGCCCCGGGTTGATGGGTTACGAGCAGTACTTC

clone_size: -
d_call: -
v_call: TRBV5-1
j_call: TRBJ2-1
cdr3_aa: CASSPNPGRSSYNEQFF
cdr3_nt: TGCGCCAGCAGCCCCAATCCCGGCAGGAGCTCCTACAATGAGCAGTTCTTC

clone_size: many
d_call: -
v_call: TRBV15
j_call: TRBJ1-2
cdr3_aa: CATSRDSRPKVQGYTF
cdr3_nt: TGTGCCACCAGCAGAGATTCCCGGCCTAAGGTACAGGGCTACACCTTC

clone_size: many
d_call: TRBD1
v_call: TRBV20-1
j_call: TRBJ2-2
cdr3_aa: CSAPTQGASGELFF
cdr3_nt: TGCAGTGCCCCCACACAGGGGGCCTCCGGGGAGCTGTTTTTT

clone_size: -
d_call: -
v_call: TRBV7-3
j_call: TRBJ2-2
cdr3_aa: CASSSSAGRAGELFF
cdr3_nt: TGTGCCAGCAGCTCATCAGCGGGTAGGGCCGGGGAGCTGTTTTTT

clone_size: -
d_call: -
v_call: TRBV7-9
j_call: TRBJ2-2
cdr3_aa: CASSPARSTGELFF
cdr3_nt: TGTGCCAGCAGCCCGGCTCGGAGCACCGGGGAGCTGTTTTTT

clone_size: -
d_call: -
v_call: TRBV15
j_call: TRBJ2-5
cdr3_aa: CATSTGEVETQYF
cdr3_nt: TGTGCCACCAGCACAGGCGAGGTAGAGACCCAGTACTTC

clone_size: -
d_call: -
v_call: TRBV4-3
j_call: TRBJ2-7
cdr3_aa: CASSQEGEESYEQYF
cdr3_nt: TGCGCCAGCAGCCAGGAGGGGGAGGAGTCCTACGAGCAGTACTTC

clone_size: many
d_call: -
v_call: TRBV20-1
j_call: TRBJ2-3
cdr3_aa: CSARALGGVTDTQYF
cdr3_nt: TGCAGTGCTAGAGCCCTTGGCGGGGTAACAGATACGCAGTATTTT

clone_size: many
d_call: -
v_call: TRBV4-3
j_call: TRBJ2-3
cdr3_aa: CASSQDDEDTQYF
cdr3_nt: TGCGCCAGCAGCCAAGATGATGAAGATACGCAGTATTTT

clone_size: few
d_call: -
v_call: TRBV27
j_call: TRBJ1-2
cdr3_aa: CASSLSWGSYGYTF
cdr3_nt: TGTGCCAGCAGTTTATCATGGGGGTCCTATGGCTACACCTTC

clone_size: many
d_call: TRBD2
v_call: TRBV20-1
j_call: TRBJ2-3
cdr3_aa: CSAHGTSGESTDTQYF
cdr3_nt: TGCAGTGCCCACGGGACTAGCGGGGAAAGCACAGATACGCAGTATTTT

clone_size: few
d_call: -
v_call: TRBV10-3
j_call: TRBJ2-5
cdr3_aa: CAISESIDSQETQYF
cdr3_nt: TGTGCCATCAGTGAGTCTATCGACTCCCAAGAGACCCAGTACTTC

clone_size: -
d_call: -
v_call: TRBV7-6
j_call: TRBJ1-1
cdr3_aa: CASSLALPVAMNTEAFF
cdr3_nt: TGTGCCAGCAGCTTAGCTCTTCCGGTAGCTATGAACACTGAAGCTTTCTTT

clone_size: many
d_call: -
v_call: TRBV11-2
j_call: TRBJ2-1
cdr3_aa: CASRFPGDASNEQFF
cdr3_nt: TGTGCCAGCAGGTTTCCAGGGGACGCTAGCAATGAGCAGTTCTTC

clone_size: few
d_call: TRBD1
v_call: TRBV29-1
j_call: TRBJ1-1
cdr3_aa: CSTTGGPANTEAFF
cdr3_nt: TGCAGCACCACAGGGGGGCCGGCGAACACTGAAGCTTTCTTT

clone_size: -
d_call: -
v_call: TRBV7-2
j_call: TRBJ1-5
cdr3_aa: CASTREARVGQPQHF
cdr3_nt: TGTGCCAGCACCCGCGAGGCCAGGGTCGGACAGCCCCAGCATTTT

clone_size: many
d_call: -
v_call: TRBV5-6
j_call: TRBJ2-3
cdr3_aa: CASSLPVPDTQYF
cdr3_nt: TGTGCCAGCAGCTTACCAGTCCCAGATACGCAGTATTTT

clone_size: -
d_call: -
v_call: TRBV5-1
j_call: TRBJ1-6
cdr3_aa: CASRLGTASSPLHF
cdr3_nt: TGCGCCAGCCGACTAGGTACAGCCTCTTCACCCCTCCACTTT

clone_size: many
d_call: -
v_call: TRBV20-1
j_call: TRBJ2-3
cdr3_aa: CSAATAGRTDTQYF
cdr3_nt: TGCAGTGCCGCAACGGCAGGGCGTACAGATACGCAGTATTTT

clone_size: few
d_call: -
v_call: TRBV6-1
j_call: TRBJ1-3
cdr3_aa: CASRDGGSSSGNTIYF
cdr3_nt: TGTGCCAGCAGGGACGGGGGATCCTCCTCTGGAAACACCATATATTTT

clone_size: many
d_call: -
v_call: TRBV29-1
j_call: TRBJ1-1
cdr3_aa: CSVIQRWVPDTEAFF
cdr3_nt: TGCAGCGTTATTCAGCGATGGGTTCCGGACACTGAAGCTTTCTTT

clone_size: -
d_call: -
v_call: TRBV4-1
j_call: TRBJ2-5
cdr3_aa: CASSQRSSGETQYF
cdr3_nt: TGCGCCAGCAGCCAACGGTCTTCGGGAGAGACCCAGTACTTC

clone_size: few
d_call: -
v_call: TRBV7-9
j_call: TRBJ2-5
cdr3_aa: CASSFIREQETQYF
cdr3_nt: TGTGCCAGCAGCTTCATCCGGGAACAAGAGACCCAGTACTTC